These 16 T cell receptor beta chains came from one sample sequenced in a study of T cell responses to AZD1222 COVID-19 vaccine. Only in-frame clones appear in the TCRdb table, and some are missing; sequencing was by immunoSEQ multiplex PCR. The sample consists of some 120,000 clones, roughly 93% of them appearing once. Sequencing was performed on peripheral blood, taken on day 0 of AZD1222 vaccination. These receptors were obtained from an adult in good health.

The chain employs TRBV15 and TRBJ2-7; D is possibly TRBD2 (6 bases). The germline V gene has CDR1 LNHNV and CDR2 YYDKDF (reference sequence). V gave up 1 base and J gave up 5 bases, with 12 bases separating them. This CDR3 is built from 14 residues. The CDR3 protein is CATSRGRERHEQYF. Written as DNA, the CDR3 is TGTGCCACCAGCAGAGGGAGGGAAAGGCACGAGCAGTACTTC.

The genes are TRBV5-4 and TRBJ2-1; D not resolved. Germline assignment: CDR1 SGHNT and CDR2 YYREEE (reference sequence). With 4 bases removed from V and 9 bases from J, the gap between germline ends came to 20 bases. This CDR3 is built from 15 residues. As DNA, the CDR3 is TGTGCCAGCAGCCCGGCCCGGGCCGCCGAAGGTGAGCAGTTCTTC. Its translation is CASSPARAAEGEQFF.

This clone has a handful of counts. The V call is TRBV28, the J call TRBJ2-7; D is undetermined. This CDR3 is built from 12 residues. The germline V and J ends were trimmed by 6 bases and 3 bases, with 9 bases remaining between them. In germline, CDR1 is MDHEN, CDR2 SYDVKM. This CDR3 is CASRPPGYEQYF. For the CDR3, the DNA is TGTGCCAGCAGGCCCCCGGGCTACGAGCAGTACTTC. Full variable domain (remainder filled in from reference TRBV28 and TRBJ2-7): DVKVTQSSRYLVKRTGEKVFLECVQDMDHENMFWYRQDPGLGLRLIYFSYDVKMKEKGDIPEGYSVSREKKERFSLILESASTNQTSMYLCASRPPGYEQYFGPGTRLTVT.

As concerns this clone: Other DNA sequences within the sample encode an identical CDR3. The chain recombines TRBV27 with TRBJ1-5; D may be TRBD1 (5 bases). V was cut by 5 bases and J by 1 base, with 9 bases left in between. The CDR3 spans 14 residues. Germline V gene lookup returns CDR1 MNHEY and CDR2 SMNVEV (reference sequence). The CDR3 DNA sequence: TGTGCCAGCAGTCCTCGGGACAGCAATCAGCCCCAGCATTTT. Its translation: CASSPRDSNQPQHF.

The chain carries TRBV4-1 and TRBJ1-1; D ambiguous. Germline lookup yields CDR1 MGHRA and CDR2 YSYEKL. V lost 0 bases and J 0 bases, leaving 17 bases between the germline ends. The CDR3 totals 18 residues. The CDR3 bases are TGCGCCAGCAGCCAAGACAGCATCCTAGGACGCATGAACACTGAAGCTTTCTTT. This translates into CASSQDSILGRMNTEAFF.

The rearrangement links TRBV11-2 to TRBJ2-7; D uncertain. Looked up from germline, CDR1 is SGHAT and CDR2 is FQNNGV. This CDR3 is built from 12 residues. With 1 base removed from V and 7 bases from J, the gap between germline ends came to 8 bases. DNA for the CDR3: TGTGCCAGCAGCTTAGGGGTGACAGAGCAGTACTTC. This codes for CASSLGVTEQYF. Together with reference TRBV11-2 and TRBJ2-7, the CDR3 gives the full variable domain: EAGVAQSPRYKIIEKRQSVAFWCNPISGHATLYWYQQILGQGPKLLIQFQNNGVVDDSQLPKDRFSAERLKGVDSTLKIQPAKLEDSAVYLCASSLGVTEQYFGPGTRLTVT.

The CDR3 region has the DNA TGTGCCAGCAGCCTCGACAGTTACAATGAGCAGTTCTTC. Encoded protein: CASSLDSYNEQFF. The rearrangement joins TRBV7-2 to TRBJ2-1, with a tentative D call TRBD1 (5 bases). The length of the CDR3 is 13 residues. Trimming removed 5 bases from V and 4 bases from J, with 9 bases in between. The germline V gene encodes CDR1 SGHTA and CDR2 FQGNSA. Drawing the rest from reference TRBV7-2 and TRBJ2-1, the complete variable domain is GAGVSQSPSNKVTEKGKDVELRCDPISGHTALYWYRQSLGQGLEFLIYFQGNSAPDKSGLPSDRFSAERTGGSVSTLTIQRTQQEDSAVYLCASSLDSYNEQFFGPGTRLTVL.

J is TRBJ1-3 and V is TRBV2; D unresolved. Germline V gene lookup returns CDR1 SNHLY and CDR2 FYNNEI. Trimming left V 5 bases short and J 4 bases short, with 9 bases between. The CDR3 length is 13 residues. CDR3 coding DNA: TGTGCCAGCAGTTCCGGGTTCGGAAACACCATATATTTT. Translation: CASSSGFGNTIYF. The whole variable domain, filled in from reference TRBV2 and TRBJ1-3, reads EPEVTQTPSHQVTQMGQEVILRCVPISNHLYFYWYRQILGQKVEFLVSFYNNEISEKSEIFDDQFSVERPDGSNFTLKIRSTKLEDSAMYFCASSSGFGNTIYFGEGSWLTVV.

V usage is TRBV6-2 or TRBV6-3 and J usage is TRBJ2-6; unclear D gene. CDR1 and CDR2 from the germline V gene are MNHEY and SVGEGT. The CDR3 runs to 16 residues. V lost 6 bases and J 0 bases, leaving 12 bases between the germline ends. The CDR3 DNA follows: TGTGCCAGCAGCCTCAGGAAAATCTCTGGGGCCAACGTCCTGACTTTC. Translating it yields CASSLRKISGANVLTF.

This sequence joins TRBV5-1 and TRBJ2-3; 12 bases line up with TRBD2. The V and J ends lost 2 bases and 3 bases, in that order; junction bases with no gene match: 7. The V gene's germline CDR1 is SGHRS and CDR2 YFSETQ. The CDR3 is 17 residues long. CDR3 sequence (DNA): TGCGCCAGCAGCTTTCCTAGCGGGAGGGCCGGGACAGATACGCAGTATTTT. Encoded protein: CASSFPSGRAGTDTQYF.

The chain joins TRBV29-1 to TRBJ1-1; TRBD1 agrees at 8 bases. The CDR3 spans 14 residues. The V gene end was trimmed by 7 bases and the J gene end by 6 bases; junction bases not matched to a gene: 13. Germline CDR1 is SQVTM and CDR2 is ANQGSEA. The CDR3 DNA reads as TGCAGCGCCGAACGGACAGGGAATTACCCTGAAGCTTTCTTT. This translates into CSAERTGNYPEAFF.

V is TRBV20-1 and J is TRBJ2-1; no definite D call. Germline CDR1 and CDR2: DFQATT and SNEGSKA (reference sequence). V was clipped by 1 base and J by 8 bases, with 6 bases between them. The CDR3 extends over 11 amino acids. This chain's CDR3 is CSARASHEQFF. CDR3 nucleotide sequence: TGCAGTGCTAGAGCCAGCCATGAGCAGTTCTTC.

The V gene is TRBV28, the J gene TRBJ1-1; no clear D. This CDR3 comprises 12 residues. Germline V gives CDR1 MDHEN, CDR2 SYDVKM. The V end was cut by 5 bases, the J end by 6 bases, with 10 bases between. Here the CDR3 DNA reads TGTGCCAGCAGTCTCCCGGGGTCTGAAGCTTTCTTT. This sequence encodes CASSLPGSEAFF.

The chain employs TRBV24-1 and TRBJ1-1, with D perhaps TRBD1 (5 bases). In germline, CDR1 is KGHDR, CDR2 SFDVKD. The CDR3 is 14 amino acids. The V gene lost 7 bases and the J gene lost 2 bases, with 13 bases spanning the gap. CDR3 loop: CATRGPGGNTEAFF. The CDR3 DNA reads TGTGCCACCAGGGGGCCAGGAGGAAACACTGAAGCTTTCTTT.

DNA for the CDR3: TGTGCCAGCAGTTTAGCGGGAGGGAGCACAGATACGCAGTATTTT. Residues: CASSLAGGSTDTQYF. V and J are TRBV6-2 or TRBV6-3 and TRBJ2-3; TRBD2 aligns across 11 bases. This CDR3 contains 15 residues. The germline gives CDR1 MNHEY, CDR2 SVGEGT. J lost 0 bases, V lost 4 bases, and 0 bases had no gene match.

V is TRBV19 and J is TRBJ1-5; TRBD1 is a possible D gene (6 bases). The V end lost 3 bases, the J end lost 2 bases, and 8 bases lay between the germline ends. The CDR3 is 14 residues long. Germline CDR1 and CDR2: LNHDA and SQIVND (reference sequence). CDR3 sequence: CASSIQGRNQPQHF. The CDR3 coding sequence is TGTGCCAGTAGTATTCAGGGGCGCAATCAGCCCCAGCATTTT.